This T cell receptor (beta chain) was documented in a study of response to subunit inactivated influenza vaccine. The germline V and J ends were trimmed by 4 bases and 9 bases, with 14 bases remaining between them. From germline, CDR1 is SGHTA and CDR2 FQGNSA. This CDR3 spans 13 amino acids. Whole-study findings and limits: Authors suggested each seasonal influenza vaccination recruits few new T cells.

Turning to this clonotype: Its antigen is currently unknown.

TCRdb re-analysed the RT-PCR reads in MiXCR, keeping a single row per CDR3 protein. The table has some 600,000 distinct CDR3 sequences, less than 15% seen once. This clonotype was sampled from a man aged 45 to 65 who received an inactivated influenza vaccine. Sequencing was performed on PBMCs from blood, taken 14 to 15 days before vaccination. The V and J genes are TRBV7-2 and TRBJ2-3; D not certain. CDR3 loop: CASSSDLRQTQYF. The CDR3, as DNA: TGTGCCAGCAGCTCAGATTTGAGGCAGACGCAGTATTTT.